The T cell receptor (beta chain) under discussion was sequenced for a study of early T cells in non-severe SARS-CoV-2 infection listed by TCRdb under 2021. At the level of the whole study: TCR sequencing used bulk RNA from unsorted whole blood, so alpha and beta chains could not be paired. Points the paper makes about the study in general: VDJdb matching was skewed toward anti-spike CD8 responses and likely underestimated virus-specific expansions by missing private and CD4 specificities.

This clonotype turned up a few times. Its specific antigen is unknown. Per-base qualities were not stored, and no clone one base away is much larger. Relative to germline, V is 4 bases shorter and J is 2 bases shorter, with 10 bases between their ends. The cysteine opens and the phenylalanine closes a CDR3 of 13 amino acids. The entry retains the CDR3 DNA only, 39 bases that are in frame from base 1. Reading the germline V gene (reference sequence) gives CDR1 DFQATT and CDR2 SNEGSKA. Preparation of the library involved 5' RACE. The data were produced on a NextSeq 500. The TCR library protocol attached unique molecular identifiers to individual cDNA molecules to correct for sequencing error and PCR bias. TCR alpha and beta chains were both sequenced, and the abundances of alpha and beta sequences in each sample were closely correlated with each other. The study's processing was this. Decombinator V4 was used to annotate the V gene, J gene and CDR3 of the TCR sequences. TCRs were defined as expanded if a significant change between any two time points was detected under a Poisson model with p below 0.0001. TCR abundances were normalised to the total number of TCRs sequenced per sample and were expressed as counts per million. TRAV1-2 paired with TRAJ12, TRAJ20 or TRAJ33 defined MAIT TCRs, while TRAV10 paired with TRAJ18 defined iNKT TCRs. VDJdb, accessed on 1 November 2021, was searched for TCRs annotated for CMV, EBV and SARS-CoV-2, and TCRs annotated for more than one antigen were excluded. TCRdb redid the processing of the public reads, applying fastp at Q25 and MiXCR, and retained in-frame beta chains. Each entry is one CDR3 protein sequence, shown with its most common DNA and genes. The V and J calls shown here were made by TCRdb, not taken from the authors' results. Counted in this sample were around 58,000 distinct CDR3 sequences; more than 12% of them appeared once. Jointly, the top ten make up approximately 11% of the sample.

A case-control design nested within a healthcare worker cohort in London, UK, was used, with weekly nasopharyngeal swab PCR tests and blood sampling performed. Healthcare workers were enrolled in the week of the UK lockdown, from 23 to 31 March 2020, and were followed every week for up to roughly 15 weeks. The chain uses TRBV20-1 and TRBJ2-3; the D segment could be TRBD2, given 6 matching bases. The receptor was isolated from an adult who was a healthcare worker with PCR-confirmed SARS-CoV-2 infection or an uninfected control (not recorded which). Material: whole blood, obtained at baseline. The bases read TGCAGTGCTACTAGCGTCCACACAGATACGCAGTATTTT. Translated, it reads CSATSVHTDTQYF.